The 20 T cell receptor beta chains reported below all come from one sample, sequenced in a study of identical twins listed by TCRdb under 2016. The library was produced with 5' RACE. The sequencer listed for this sample is Illumina HiSeq 2000. TCRdb reprocessing: public reads trimmed at Q25 with fastp, clones called with MiXCR, in-frame beta chains kept. For every CDR3 protein sequence, its rows merge into one entry that carries the most common genes and DNA. For this sample the table gives 450,000 to 650,000 distinct CDR3 sequences, of which 13% to 15% were detected only once. Less than 0.5% of the sample lies in the top ten. The sample also formed part of further work on yellow fever vaccine responses in identical twins.

Specimen: CD4+ T cells sorted from blood. The receptor set was obtained from a woman between 18 and 29 years old in good health.

The sample holds a few counts of this clonotype. The junction shows a germline mismatch at one end, possibly a read error. The chain joins TRBV5-5 to TRBJ2-3; D is unresolved. This CDR3 comprises 12 residues. The germline CDR1 and CDR2 sequences are SGHKS and YYEKEE (reference sequence). The CDR3 region has the DNA TGTGCCAGCAGTTTGGGAACCGGGCCCCCGCATTTT. Its protein product is CASSLGTGPPHF.

This sequence joins TRBV11-1 and TRBJ2-1, with TRBD1 matching over 8 bases. This CDR3 has 16 residues. Trimming at V came to 5 bases and at J to 3 bases, leaving 9 bases not matched to a gene. Germline CDR1 reads SGHAT; CDR2 reads FQDESV (reference sequence). DNA for the CDR3: TGTGCCAGCAGCCCCGGACAGGGTGAAGGCTACAATGAGCAGTTCTTC. Its translation: CASSPGQGEGYNEQFF.

There are a few counts of this clonotype. The V gene is TRBV6-2 or TRBV6-3, the J gene TRBJ1-1; D call uncertain. CDR1 is MNHEY and CDR2 is SVGEGT in the germline V gene. The CDR3 has 14 amino acids. V was shortened by 8 bases and J by 0 bases, with 13 bases between the two germline ends. The CDR3 DNA reads TGTGCCAGCGGGTGGGGAGGAATGAACACTGAAGCTTTCTTT. This translates into CASGWGGMNTEAFF.

The chain employs TRBV28 and TRBJ2-5, with a weak D call TRBD2 (7 bases). Trimming pared 7 bases from V and 5 bases from J, leaving 14 bases between. Germline-derived CDR1 and CDR2 are MDHEN and SYDVKM. The CDR3 covers 13 residues. The CDR3 sequence: CASNRGGGETQYF. In DNA, the CDR3 is TGTGCCAGCAATAGGGGGGGCGGGGAGACCCAGTACTTC.

The chain carries TRBV20-1 and TRBJ2-1; D possibly corresponds to TRBD1 (6 bases). Germline lookup yields CDR1 DFQATT and CDR2 SNEGSKA (reference sequence). With 4 bases removed from V and 2 bases from J, the gap between germline ends came to 9 bases. CDR3 size: 13 residues. Here the CDR3 reads CSATGGTYNEQFF. DNA of the CDR3: TGCAGTGCTACTGGGGGCACCTACAATGAGCAGTTCTTC.

The chain is built from TRBV5-1 and TRBJ2-7; TRBD1 matches 9 bases. CDR3 length: 14 amino acids. J lost 2 bases, V lost 4 bases, and 4 bases had no gene match. Germline lookup yields CDR1 SGHRS and CDR2 YFSETQ. This CDR3 reads CASSKGQGTYEQYV. CDR3 DNA sequence: TGCGCCAGCAGCAAGGGACAGGGTACCTACGAGCAGTACGTC.

There are a few counts of this clonotype. CDR3: CAISERSGGNTDTQYF. CDR3 DNA sequence: TGTGCCATCAGTGAGCGGTCAGGGGGAAACACAGATACGCAGTATTTT. This chain connects TRBV10-3 to TRBJ2-3; 7 bases are shared with TRBD1. This CDR3 contains 16 residues. The germline V gene has CDR1 ENHRY and CDR2 SYGVKD. With V trimmed by 2 bases and J by 2 bases, 7 bases remained unmatched.

This clonotype was picked up a small number of times. This sequence joins TRBV12-3 or TRBV12-4 and TRBJ2-2; no firm D call. Deletions cut 4 bases from V and 4 bases from J, with 13 bases between. This CDR3 region has 15 residues. CDR3 coding DNA: TGTGCCAGCAGTTCTAAACGGGCGTTCACCGGGGAGCTGTTTTTT. Its translation is CASSSKRAFTGELFF.

Regarding this clonotype: Mismatch with germline at one junction end may stem from a read error. The rearrangement joins TRBV20-1 to TRBJ2-6, with D perhaps TRBD1 (5 bases). The germline CDR1 and CDR2 sequences are DFQATT and SNEGSKA (reference sequence). There are 15 residues in the CDR3. The CDR3 coding sequence is TGCAGTGCTAGAGATAGGGGCTCTGGGGCCGACGTCCTGGCTTTC. Amino acids: CSARDRGSGADVLAF.

This clonotype occurred a few times. The genes are TRBV2 and TRBJ2-1; D uncertain. The CDR3 loop spans 15 amino acids. Per germline, CDR1 SNHLY and CDR2 FYNNEI. Trimming took 8 bases from V and 0 from J, leaving 14 bases between them. The CDR3 spells CASQGEISSYNEQFF. DNA of the CDR3: TGTGCCAGCCAAGGTGAGATTAGCTCCTACAATGAGCAGTTCTTC.

A few counts support this clonotype. The chain employs TRBV28 and TRBJ1-2, with a tentative D call TRBD1 (6 bases). CDR1 and CDR2 (germline): MDHEN, SYDVKM. The CDR3 consists of 14 residues. V lost 6 bases and J 2 bases, leaving 13 bases between the germline ends. CDR3 amino acids: CASSPAQGNYGYTF. The CDR3, as DNA: TGTGCCAGCAGCCCAGCCCAGGGGAACTATGGCTACACCTTC.

Remarks on this clonotype: Sequence at one end of the junction differs from germline and may be a read error. V gene TRBV3-1 combines with J gene TRBJ1-1; possible D gene TRBD1, 5 bases. The CDR3 extends over 16 amino acids. CDR1 and CDR2 (germline): LGHDT, YNNKEL (reference sequence). The CDR3 is CASSKDLVRVNTEAFF. CDR3 sequence (DNA): TGTGCCAGCAGCAAAGATTTGGTCAGGGTGAACACTGAAGCTTTCTTT. The full variable domain, its missing parts supplied by reference TRBV3-1 and TRBJ1-1, is DTAVSQTPKYLVTQMGNDKSIKCEQNLGHDTMYWYKQDSKKFLKIMFSYNNKELIINETVPNRFSPKSPDKAHLNLHINSLELGDSAVYFCASSKDLVRVNTEAFFGQGTRLTVV.

The chain joins TRBV28 to TRBJ2-7; a possible D gene is TRBD2 (6 bases). Trimming removed 2 bases from V and 7 bases from J, with 21 bases in between. Germline V gives CDR1 MDHEN, CDR2 SYDVKM. This CDR3 spans 16 amino acids. CDR3 sequence (DNA): TGTGCCAGCAGTTTAAGAGGGCGGGGCCGAATCGGGGAGCAGTACGTC. It yields the protein CASSLRGRGRIGEQYV.

This clonotype was counted between two and nine times. The CDR3 reads CASSFLSSGRRDEQFF. The CDR3 nucleotides are TGTGCCAGCAGTTTTTTAAGTAGCGGGAGGCGGGATGAGCAGTTCTTC. The V gene is TRBV28, the J gene TRBJ2-1, with TRBD2 matching over 10 bases. V trimming: 3 bases; J trimming: 8 bases; junction bases outside the gene matches: 10. This CDR3 spans 16 amino acids. From germline, CDR1 is MDHEN and CDR2 SYDVKM.

This clonotype was picked up many times. The rearrangement joins TRBV20-1 to TRBJ2-1, with no clear D. CDR1 and CDR2 from the germline V gene are DFQATT and SNEGSKA (reference sequence). CDR3 length equals 10 residues. Trimming removed 6 bases at V and 4 bases at J, with 4 bases between. The CDR3, as DNA: TGCAGTGCACGGTACAATGAGCAGTTCTTC. Translation: CSARYNEQFF.

The chain couples TRBV24-1 to TRBJ2-3, with 8 positions matching TRBD1. Germline lookup yields CDR1 KGHDR and CDR2 SFDVKD. V lost 2 bases and J lost 1; bases outside the gene matches: 7. The CDR3 covers 17 residues. The CDR3 spells CATSDSRAGGRTDTQYF. In nucleotides, the CDR3 is TGTGCCACCAGTGATTCGCGGGCAGGGGGCCGCACAGATACGCAGTATTTT.

This clonotype showed up many times. The CDR3 coding sequence is TGTGCCAGCAGCTTACAGGGGGTGCTGAACACTGAAGCTTTCTTT. It yields the protein CASSLQGVLNTEAFF. This rearrangement joins TRBV7-8 to TRBJ1-1, with 7 bases aligning to TRBD1. CDR1 is SGHVS, CDR2 FQNEAQ, per germline. The CDR3 sequence is 15 residues long. Unmatched junction bases numbered 3, after V lost 2 bases and J lost 0 bases.

This clonotype was found many times. V gene TRBV24-1 combines with J gene TRBJ2-1, with 9 nucleotides matching TRBD2. This CDR3 spans 15 amino acids. Germline CDR1 reads KGHDR; CDR2 reads SFDVKD. V shed 2 bases, J shed 5 bases, and the junction held 3 bases outside the gene matches. The CDR3 region has the DNA TGTGCCACCAGTGATTACCTAGCGGGGCACAATGAGCAGTTCTTC. Translation gives CATSDYLAGHNEQFF.

The V call is TRBV4-1, the J call TRBJ2-6; 11 positions match TRBD2. The CDR3 runs 19 residues. Germline V gene sequence: CDR1 MGHRA, CDR2 YSYEKL. Trimming at V came to 4 bases and at J to 1 base, leaving 9 bases not matched to a gene. CDR3 in amino acids: CASSLPTSGGFSGANVLTF. CDR3 DNA: TGCGCCAGCAGCCTCCCCACTAGCGGGGGATTTTCTGGGGCCAACGTCCTGACTTTC.

This clonotype was counted between two and nine times. The V and J genes are TRBV20-1 and TRBJ2-3; 13 bases are shared with TRBD2. The V gene end was trimmed by 6 bases and the J gene end by 5 bases; junction bases not matched to a gene: 5. Germline CDR1 is DFQATT and CDR2 is SNEGSKA (reference sequence). The CDR3 is 14 residues long. For the CDR3, the DNA is TGCAGTGCCACACTAGCGGGAGGGGGAGATACGCAGTATTTT. Its translation is CSATLAGGGDTQYF.